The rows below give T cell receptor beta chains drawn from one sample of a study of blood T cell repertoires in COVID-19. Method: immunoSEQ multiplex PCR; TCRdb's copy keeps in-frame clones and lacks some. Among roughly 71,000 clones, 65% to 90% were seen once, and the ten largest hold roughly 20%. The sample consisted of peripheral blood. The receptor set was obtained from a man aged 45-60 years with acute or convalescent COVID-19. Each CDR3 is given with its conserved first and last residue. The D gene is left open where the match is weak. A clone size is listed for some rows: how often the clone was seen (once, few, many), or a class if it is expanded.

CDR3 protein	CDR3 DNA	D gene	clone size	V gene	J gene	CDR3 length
CASSWGVSDTQYF	TGTGCCAGCAGTTGGGGGGTCTCTGATACGCAGTATTTT	-	-	TRBV12-3/TRBV12-4	TRBJ2-3	13
CASSLPLSTDTQYF	TGTGCCAGCAGCCTCCCCCTCAGCACAGATACGCAGTATTTT	-	-	TRBV11-2	TRBJ2-3	14
CASSFLDSPLHF	TGTGCCAGCAGTTTTCTCGATTCACCCCTCCACTTT	-	few	TRBV12-3/TRBV12-4	TRBJ1-6	12
CASKRLGSYEQYF	TGTGCCAGCAAAAGACTAGGGAGCTACGAGCAGTACTTC	-	-	TRBV12-3/TRBV12-4	TRBJ2-7	13
CAWNEWGGYFGRTANTGELFF	TGTGCCTGGAACGAGTGGGGGGGATATTTCGGCCGCACAGCGAACACCGGGGAGCTGTTTTTT	TRBD2	-	TRBV30	TRBJ2-2	21
CASSTGTSGGARYNEQFF	TGTGCCAGCAGCACCGGGACTAGCGGGGGGGCCAGGTACAATGAGCAGTTCTTC	TRBD2	-	TRBV5-4	TRBJ2-1	18
CASSSTQYEQFF	TGTGCCAGTAGTAGCACACAGTATGAGCAGTTCTTC	-	-	TRBV19	TRBJ2-1	12
CAISVAGAGETQYF	TGTGCCATCAGTGTAGCGGGGGCGGGGGAGACCCAGTACTTC	TRBD2	-	TRBV10-3	TRBJ2-5	14
CASKRDREAHEQFF	TGCGCCAGCAAAAGGGACAGGGAAGCCCATGAGCAGTTCTTC	TRBD1	-	TRBV10-1	TRBJ2-1	14
CASSLGGGGNTIYF	TGTGCCAGCAGCTTAGGAGGCGGAGGAAACACCATATATTTT	-	-	TRBV13	TRBJ1-3	14
CSVVSGLREDTQYF	TGCAGCGTTGTTTCGGGTCTGAGGGAAGATACGCAGTATTTT	-	-	TRBV29-1	TRBJ2-3	14
CASSQRGGSYEQYF	TGTGCCAGCAGCCAGCGGGGGGGGTCCTACGAGCAGTACTTC	TRBD2	-	TRBV28	TRBJ2-7	14
CASSLVWGRNTEAFF	TGTGCCAGCAGCTTAGTATGGGGGCGGAACACTGAAGCTTTCTTT	-	-	TRBV13	TRBJ1-1	15
CASSKGLAGATDTQYF	TGCGCCAGCAGCAAGGGACTAGCGGGGGCCACAGATACGCAGTATTTT	TRBD2	few	TRBV10-2	TRBJ2-3	16
CASSQADRANEKLFF	TGCGCCAGCAGCCAAGCCGACAGGGCTAATGAAAAACTGTTTTTT	TRBD1	-	TRBV4-1	TRBJ1-4	15
CASSGPGKTGELFF	TGTGCCAGCAGTGGTCCAGGAAAAACCGGGGAGCTGTTTTTT	-	-	TRBV2	TRBJ2-2	14
CASSEVPGAEAFF	TGTGCCAGCAGTGAGGTGCCAGGGGCTGAAGCTTTCTTT	-	-	TRBV2	TRBJ1-1	13
CASSIRDRAAEKLFF	TGTGCCAGCAGCATAAGGGACAGGGCGGCTGAAAAACTGTTTTTT	TRBD1	few	TRBV11-2	TRBJ1-4	15
CASSPQGGDYEQYF	TGTGCCAGCAGCCCTCAGGGGGGAGACTACGAGCAGTACTTC	-	few	TRBV14	TRBJ2-7	14
CASSLGRGGGNSPLHF	TGCGCCAGCAGCCTAGGACGCGGAGGCGGTAATTCACCCCTCCACTTT	-	-	TRBV5-1	TRBJ1-6	16
CASSQDTGSTQYF	TGTGCCAGCAGCCAAGATACCGGGTCTACGCAGTATTTT	-	-	TRBV3-1/TRBV3-2	TRBJ2-3	13
CASSSQGPDTQYF	TGTGCCAGCAGCTCACAGGGACCAGATACGCAGTATTTT	-	once	TRBV5-6	TRBJ2-3	13
CASSLTGGTNEKLFF	TGTGCCAGCAGTTTAACAGGGGGCACTAATGAAAAACTGTTTTTT	TRBD1	-	TRBV6-6	TRBJ1-4	15
CASSPHTTGTYEQYF	TGTGCCAGTAGTCCACATACGACAGGGACCTACGAGCAGTACTTC	TRBD1	few	TRBV19	TRBJ2-7	15
CASSTERQGTGTDTQYF	TGTGCCAGTAGTACCGAACGACAGGGCACCGGCACAGATACGCAGTATTTT	TRBD1	-	TRBV19	TRBJ2-3	17
CASTKGLGLAGDTQYF	TGTGCCAGCACTAAGGGTCTGGGACTAGCGGGGGATACGCAGTATTTT	TRBD2	-	TRBV2	TRBJ2-3	16
CASSPGTGTYNEQFF	TGTGCCAGCAGCCCCGGGACAGGGACTTACAATGAGCAGTTCTTC	TRBD1	-	TRBV11-2	TRBJ2-1	15
CAIRPDSGGRTDTQYF	TGTGCCATCAGGCCCGATAGCGGGGGTCGCACAGATACGCAGTATTTT	TRBD2	-	TRBV10-3	TRBJ2-3	16
CASSLASAGGIQETQYF	TGCGCCAGCAGCTTGGCCAGCGCGGGGGGGATCCAAGAGACCCAGTACTTC	TRBD2	-	TRBV5-1	TRBJ2-5	17
CASSPMTAMNTEAFF	TGTGCCAGCAGCCCCATGACAGCAATGAACACTGAAGCTTTCTTT	-	once	TRBV5-6	TRBJ1-1	15
CASSLSGMGTEAFF	TGTGCCAGCTCACTATCCGGGATGGGCACTGAAGCTTTCTTT	-	once	TRBV18	TRBJ1-1	14
CASSLQDGYGTSTDTQYF	TGTGCCAGCAGCTTACAAGACGGATACGGGACTAGCACAGATACGCAGTATTTT	-	-	TRBV11-2	TRBJ2-3	18
CSVRSRAHSGYTF	TGCAGCGTGCGGTCCAGGGCCCACAGTGGCTACACCTTC	-	-	TRBV29-1	TRBJ1-2	13
CASRSQVLDTQYF	TGTGCCAGTAGATCACAGGTCCTAGATACGCAGTATTTT	-	-	TRBV19	TRBJ2-3	13
CASSPGQDQPQHF	TGTGCCAGCTCTCCGGGACAGGATCAGCCCCAGCATTTT	TRBD1	-	TRBV18	TRBJ1-5	13
CASSLARVPLWTEAFF	TGTGCCAGCAGCTTGGCCAGGGTTCCCCTCTGGACTGAAGCTTTCTTT	-	few	TRBV5-6	TRBJ1-1	16
CASSADFTYEQYF	TGTGCCAGCAGCGCCGACTTCACCTACGAGCAGTACTTC	-	few	TRBV7-6	TRBJ2-7	13
CASSLGTEDYEQYF	TGTGCCAGCAGCCTAGGGACAGAAGACTACGAGCAGTACTTC	TRBD1	-	TRBV11-3	TRBJ2-7	14
CASSLRDTEQFF	TGTGCCAGCAGCTTAAGGGACACCGAGCAGTTCTTC	-	-	TRBV11-3	TRBJ2-1	12
CASSLRGGAQNIQYF	TGTGCCAGCAGCTTAAGAGGGGGGGCACAAAACATTCAGTACTTC	-	once	TRBV7-3	TRBJ2-4	15
CASSPRMETTNEKLFF	TGTGCCAGCAGCCCGCGGATGGAAACAACTAATGAAAAACTGTTTTTT	-	few	TRBV11-1	TRBJ1-4	16
CASSLGGALSNEQFF	TGTGCCAGCAGCTTAGGGGGGGCCCTCTCCAATGAGCAGTTCTTC	-	few	TRBV7-3	TRBJ2-1	15
CASSLRLEDRAGNEQFF	TGTGCCAGCAGCTTAAGGCTGGAGGACAGGGCGGGGAATGAGCAGTTCTTC	TRBD1	-	TRBV7-6	TRBJ2-1	17
CASSLTFQGRGIYGYTF	TGTGCCAGCAGCTTGACGTTCCAGGGTCGGGGGATTTATGGCTACACCTTC	-	-	TRBV5-5	TRBJ1-2	17
CASSLPETEAFF	TGTGCCAGCAGTTTACCTGAGACTGAAGCTTTCTTT	-	-	TRBV12-3/TRBV12-4	TRBJ1-1	12
CASSHDTGQENEQFF	TGCGCCAGCAGCCACGATACGGGACAGGAGAATGAGCAGTTCTTC	TRBD1	-	TRBV4-1	TRBJ2-1	15
CAWTGYHEQFF	TGTGCCTGGACAGGATATCATGAGCAGTTCTTC	-	-	TRBV30	TRBJ2-1	11
CASSLKYRDTSTGELFF	TGCGCCAGCAGCTTAAAATACCGGGACACGTCAACCGGGGAGCTGTTTTTT	-	-	TRBV5-1	TRBJ2-2	17
CASTQGGGLNNEQFF	TGTGCCAGCACCCAGGGAGGGGGGCTAAACAATGAGCAGTTCTTC	-	-	TRBV6-5	TRBJ2-1	15
CASALLQGLDQPQHF	TGTGCCAGTGCCCTCCTCCAGGGTCTCGATCAGCCCCAGCATTTT	-	-	TRBV19	TRBJ1-5	15
CSVVGVEAFF	TGCAGCGTTGTGGGAGTTGAAGCTTTCTTT	-	-	TRBV29-1	TRBJ1-1	10
CASSYGTSGWQETQYF	TGTGCCAGCAGCTATGGGACTAGTGGTTGGCAAGAGACCCAGTACTTC	TRBD2	few	TRBV14	TRBJ2-5	16
CASSLNQYGYTF	TGTGCCAGCAGCTTAAACCAGTATGGCTACACCTTC	-	once	TRBV11-2	TRBJ1-2	12
CASNIGRGGETQYF	TGTGCCAGCAACATAGGGAGGGGGGGAGAGACCCAGTACTTC	-	-	TRBV7-8	TRBJ2-5	14
CASSTDRAVGEQYF	TGTGCCAGCAGCACTGACAGGGCGGTCGGCGAGCAGTACTTC	TRBD1	-	TRBV7-2	TRBJ2-7	14